A single sample is the source of the 14 T cell receptor beta chains below, sequenced in a study of blood T cell repertoires in COVID-19 (dated by TCRdb to the early 2020s). The receptor library was made with the immunoSEQ multiplex PCR assay. In TCRdb, the immuneACCESS table is reduced to in-frame sequences with V and J assigned. These tables do not hold every clone; where another copy was compared, an unresolved V gene accounts for under half, and the others remain unexplained. The sample data list 50,000 to 60,000 clones, and around nine tenths of these were observed just once. About 8.5% of the sample lies in the top ten. Sequencing was done on a sample of peripheral blood. These receptors originate from a man aged 60 to 69 with active COVID-19.

CDR3: CATSRDDDGGRSTDTQYF. Written as DNA, the CDR3 is TGTGCCACCAGCAGAGATGATGATGGCGGGAGAAGCACAGATACGCAGTATTTT. The J gene is TRBJ2-3, the V gene TRBV15; 7 nucleotides align to TRBD2. J was trimmed by 0 bases and V by 0 bases; bases with no gene match: 9. The germline gives CDR1 LNHNV, CDR2 YYDKDF (reference sequence). This CDR3 region has 18 residues.

V usage is TRBV4-2 and J usage is TRBJ2-3, with TRBD2 identical over 11 bases. This CDR3 is 17 amino acids long. Germline V gene lookup returns CDR1 LGHNA and CDR2 YNFKEQ. The V segment lost 0 bases and the J segment 6 bases; nucleotides outside the gene matches: 8. DNA for the CDR3: TGTGCCAGCAGCCAAGATACTAGCGGGAGAATCTCGGATACGCAGTATTTT. It is translated as CASSQDTSGRISDTQYF.

The chain is built from TRBV5-4 and TRBJ2-3, with 12 bases lining up with TRBD2. The CDR3 is 17 residues long. V gave up 2 bases and J gave up 3 bases; unmatched junction bases: 7. CDR1 is SGHNT and CDR2 is YYREEE in the germline V gene (reference sequence). The CDR3 nucleotides are TGTGCCAGCAGCTTTCTAGCGGGAGGGCCCCGGACAGATACGCAGTATTTT. This codes for CASSFLAGGPRTDTQYF.

This sequence joins TRBV7-3 and TRBJ2-1; no definite D call. The germline gives CDR1 SGHTA, CDR2 FQGTGA. Between the trimmed V and J ends, which lost 4 bases and 0 bases, there was a span of 4 bases. The CDR3 extends over 13 amino acids. This CDR3 is CASSSDSYNEQFF. The CDR3 DNA sequence: TGTGCCAGCAGCTCAGACTCCTACAATGAGCAGTTCTTC.

The rearrangement links TRBV6-5 to TRBJ2-7; 11 bases are shared with TRBD1. Per the germline V gene, CDR1 is MNHEY and CDR2 is SVGAGI. CDR3 length: 15 amino acids. Trimming removed 6 bases from V and 4 bases from J; junction bases left unmatched: 8. The CDR3 DNA reads TGTGCCAGCAGGACTACCGGGACAGGGGGTTACGAGCAGTACTTC. It specifies CASRTTGTGGYEQYF.

The chain couples TRBV19 to TRBJ1-2, with D tentatively TRBD1 (5 bases). The CDR3 contains 15 residues. Germline-derived CDR1 and CDR2 are LNHDA and SQIVND (reference sequence). Trimming took 7 bases from V and 0 from J, leaving 15 bases between them. The CDR3 DNA follows: TGTGCCAGTAAAGGGGCCTTTACGTCTAACTATGGCTACACCTTC. This gives the protein CASKGAFTSNYGYTF. Filled out from reference TRBV19 and TRBJ1-2, the complete variable domain reads DGGITQSPKYLFRKEGQNVTLSCEQNLNHDAMYWYRQDPGQGLRLIYYSQIVNDFQKGDIAEGYSVSREKKESFPLTVTSAQKNPTAFYLCASKGAFTSNYGYTFGSGTRLTVV.

This clone was recorded a few times. V gene TRBV10-1 combines with J gene TRBJ2-1; 9 bases fit TRBD1. This CDR3 contains 15 residues. Germline trimming cut 4 bases from V and 7 bases from J; bases unmatched to any gene: 8. CDR1 and CDR2 (germline): WNHNN, SYGVQD (reference sequence). The CDR3 loop is CASSAPGQGFNEQFF. CDR3 nucleotides: TGCGCCAGCAGTGCACCGGGACAGGGATTTAATGAGCAGTTCTTC.

This chain joins TRBV9 and TRBJ1-1; 8 positions match TRBD1. The V gene end was trimmed by 3 bases and the J gene end by 6 bases; junction bases not matched to a gene: 4. From germline, CDR1 is SGDLS and CDR2 YYNGEE. There are 13 residues in the CDR3. The CDR3 reads CASSDYRGSEAFF. Written as DNA, the CDR3 is TGTGCCAGCAGCGATTACAGGGGGTCTGAAGCTTTCTTT.

The chain links TRBV3-1 (or the pseudogene TRBV3-2) to TRBJ1-3, with D perhaps matching TRBD1 (6 bases). Germline V gene sequence: CDR1 LGHDT, CDR2 YNNKEL (reference sequence). V lost 0 bases, J lost 4 bases, and 13 bases lay in between. The CDR3 loop spans 16 amino acids. This CDR3 reads CASSQDATGTGNTIYF. CDR3 in DNA: TGTGCCAGCAGCCAAGATGCAACAGGGACGGGAAACACCATATATTTT.

The chain carries TRBV5-1 and TRBJ1-1; D is possibly TRBD1 (6 bases). The CDR3 length is 14 residues. In germline, CDR1 is SGHRS, CDR2 YFSETQ. The V end lost 7 bases, the J end lost 4 bases, and 17 bases lay between the germline ends. CDR3 coding DNA: TGCGCCAGCTATGATCCGGGACATTTCACTGAAGCTTTCTTT. This encodes CASYDPGHFTEAFF. The entire variable domain, with the rest obtained from reference TRBV5-1 and TRBJ1-1, is as follows: KAGVTQTPRYLIKTRGQQVTLSCSPISGHRSVSWYQQTPGQGLQFLFEYFSETQRNKGNFPGRFSGRQFSNSRSEMNVSTLELGDSALYLCASYDPGHFTEAFFGQGTRLTVV.

This rearrangement joins TRBV19 to TRBJ2-2; TRBD1 aligns across 12 bases. CDR1 LNHDA and CDR2 SQIVND come from the germline V gene (reference sequence). Germline trimming cut 3 bases from V and 7 bases from J; bases unmatched to any gene: 12. The CDR3 runs 18 residues. CDR3 coding DNA: TGTGCCAGTAGTATCGCGACTGGGACAGGGGGCCGAGACGGGGAGCTGTTTTTT. Its translation is CASSIATGTGGRDGELFF.

The chain links TRBV29-1 to TRBJ1-2; TRBD1 is a possible D gene (5 bases). V was trimmed by 4 bases and J by 7 bases, leaving 16 bases between them. The length of the CDR3 is 13 residues. Germline V gene lookup returns CDR1 SQVTM and CDR2 ANQGSEA. CDR3 bases: TGCAGCGTTGTAGGCCAGGGTCCTCTTGGCTACACCTTC. Its translation: CSVVGQGPLGYTF.

V and J are TRBV7-2 and TRBJ1-6; D is unclear. Germline CDR1 and CDR2: SGHTA and FQGNSA. Trimming left V 2 bases short and J 5 bases short, with 13 bases between. The CDR3 covers 16 residues. The CDR3 sequence is CASSLTKLLDNSPLHF. CDR3 bases: TGTGCCAGCAGCTTAACGAAGCTTTTGGATAATTCACCCCTCCACTTT.

The gene calls are TRBV2 and TRBJ2-3; 7 bases line up with TRBD2. CDR1 SNHLY and CDR2 FYNNEI come from the germline V gene. The V gene end was trimmed by 11 bases and the J gene end by 6 bases; junction bases not matched to a gene: 5. CDR3 length: 11 amino acids. CDR3 protein: CAWTSLDTQYF. CDR3 DNA sequence: TGTGCCTGGACTAGTTTGGATACGCAGTATTTT.